This T cell receptor (beta chain) is drawn from a study of regulatory T cells in long-lasting Graves disease. From germline, CDR1 is LGHDT and CDR2 YNNKEL (reference sequence). Trimming removed 6 bases at V and 0 bases at J, with 18 bases between. The CDR3 runs 17 residues. CDR3 regions were amplified by Arm-PCR using iRepertoire HTBI primers to build TCR beta libraries. TCRdb fed the multiplex PCR reads into MiXCR, producing one record per CDR3 protein. Here the sample spans 550,000 to 650,000 distinct CDR3 sequences, roughly a sixth being singletons. The time point here: newly diagnosed GD, antithyroid drugs for less than 3 months. From RNA extracted from PBMCs, the TCR library was made. Separately, the same data were catalogued under a study of T cells in Graves' hyperthyroidism and ophthalmopathy. This second study notes: The study enrolled patients aged 18 to 65 with newly diagnosed hyperthyroidism of under 2 months' duration.

This material consisted of peripheral blood mononuclear cells (PBMCs), taken at new diagnosis, from a patient treated with antithyroid drugs. The receptor's source is a young man with Graves disease. The chain combines TRBV3-1 with TRBJ1-5; D is unclear. CDR3 bases: TGTGCCAGCAGGACTCAGCAGACTCACAATAGCAATCAGCCCCAGCATTTT. Protein product: CASRTQQTHNSNQPQHF.